In its sample, the clone carrying this T cell receptor (beta chain) ranks as medium-sized. What it recognizes is unknown. The data derive from a study of CD8 T cells in ankylosing spondylitis. General study points: Within ankylosing spondylitis blood, a TCR beta motif made up of roughly eight highly homologous variants appeared to be characteristic. Reports of some motif variants in reactive arthritis synovial fluid and blood predate this one.

The germline V gene encodes CDR1 SGDLS and CDR2 YYNGEE. Trimming cost V 3 bases and J 9 bases; bases outside gene matches: 10. The CDR3 is 16 amino acids. The TCR beta libraries were generated through quantitative 5'-RACE incorporating molecular barcodes. TCRdb itself ran the 5' RACE reads through MiXCR, one entry per CDR3 protein. Among 29,000 or so distinct CDR3 sequences listed, roughly 5.3% were seen once. The clonotype comes from a female donor with ankylosing spondylitis or in good health (not recorded which). The V call is TRBV9, the J call TRBJ2-3, with 13 bases fitting TRBD2. Sequencing was carried out using blood, either unsorted or a sorted T cell fraction (not recorded which). CDR3: CASSGPTSGGMSTQYF. CDR3 nucleotides: TGTGCCAGCAGCGGACCGACTAGCGGGGGGATGAGCACGCAGTATTTT.